The next 27 T cell receptor beta chains were all read from a single sample in a study of STAT5B mutations in CD4+ large granular lymphocyte leukemia. Here immunoSEQ multiplex PCR was the method, and the copy in TCRdb shows in-frame clones only, minus some. The sample includes about 40,000 clones, about 81% of them seen just once. The sequenced material came from CD4+ T cells from blood buffy coats. These receptors were collected from a human donor in good health.

The chain links TRBV10-3 to TRBJ2-5; 12 bases are shared with TRBD2. Germline CDR1 ENHRY, CDR2 SYGVKD. This CDR3 contains 13 residues. V shed 8 bases, J shed 5 bases, and the junction held 3 bases outside the gene matches. The CDR3 bases are TGTGCCATCGGGGGGACTAGCGGGGAGACCCAGTACTTC. Residues: CAIGGTSGETQYF.

This sequence joins TRBV6-6 and TRBJ1-1; D remains ambiguous. The V end was cut by 4 bases, the J end by 0 bases, with 6 bases between. CDR3 size: 13 residues. Germline V gene sequence: CDR1 MNHNY, CDR2 SVGAGI (reference sequence). CDR3 sequence: CASSWEMNTEAFF. In DNA form, the CDR3 reads TGTGCCAGCAGTTGGGAAATGAACACTGAAGCTTTCTTT.

The rearrangement joins TRBV6-6 to TRBJ2-7, with 10 bases identical to TRBD1. V dropped 6 bases and J dropped 0; count of bases not matched to a gene: 2. This CDR3 spans 14 amino acids. Germline values: CDR1 MNHNY, CDR2 SVGAGI (reference sequence). As DNA, the CDR3 is TGTGCCAGCAGCCGGGACAGGGGCTCCTACGAGCAGTACTTC. It encodes CASSRDRGSYEQYF.

This rearrangement joins TRBV11-2 to TRBJ2-3; D is undetermined. V was trimmed by 6 bases and J by 0 bases, leaving 7 bases between them. Germline CDR1 reads SGHAT; CDR2 reads FQNNGV. This CDR3 contains 13 residues. The CDR3 reads CASRQTSTDTQYF. CDR3 DNA: TGTGCCAGCAGACAGACTAGCACAGATACGCAGTATTTT.

This sequence joins TRBV7-9 and TRBJ1-1; TRBD1 agrees at 7 bases. V was pared by 5 bases and J by 7 bases, with 16 bases of the junction left unmatched. This CDR3 has 16 residues. Germline V gene sequence: CDR1 SEHNR, CDR2 FQNEAQ (reference sequence). The CDR3 DNA sequence: TGTGCCAGCAGCCTAACAGGGGCCGTGGGCCCATTTGAAGCTTTCTTT. The encoded protein is CASSLTGAVGPFEAFF.

This clone was observed once. The CDR3 loop reads CAISGPPAELANYGYTF. The CDR3 region has the DNA TGTGCCATCAGTGGCCCCCCGGCCGAACTAGCTAACTATGGCTACACCTTC. V is TRBV10-3 and J is TRBJ1-2; D not certain. V lost 4 bases and J lost 0, with 18 bases in between. The germline V gene encodes CDR1 ENHRY and CDR2 SYGVKD. The CDR3 runs 17 residues.

V and J are TRBV9 and TRBJ2-7, with D possibly being TRBD2 (6 bases). Germline V lookup: CDR1 SGDLS, CDR2 YYNGEE. Trimming removed 0 bases from V and 6 bases from J, with 19 bases in between. The CDR3 is 16 residues long. This CDR3 reads CASSVDAGRPPGEQYF. CDR3 DNA: TGTGCCAGCAGCGTAGATGCGGGGAGGCCGCCTGGCGAGCAGTACTTC. The full variable domain, with the rest looked up from reference TRBV9 and TRBJ2-7, is DSGVTQTPKHLITATGQRVTLRCSPRSGDLSVYWYQQSLDQGLQFLIQYYNGEERAKGNILERFSAQQFPDLHSELNLSSLELGDSALYFCASSVDAGRPPGEQYFGPGTRLTVT.

The rearrangement links TRBV5-1 to TRBJ1-6, with TRBD1 matching over 10 bases. Germline trimming cut 5 bases from V and 6 bases from J; bases unmatched to any gene: 5. Germline V gives CDR1 SGHRS, CDR2 YFSETQ. The CDR3 length is 15 residues. The CDR3: CASRHRDRGNSPLHF. CDR3 coding DNA: TGCGCCAGCAGACATAGGGACAGGGGTAATTCACCCCTCCACTTT.

The CDR3 region has the DNA TGCAGCGTTGGGGACGTAGAAGGCTACACCTTC. Translated, it gives CSVGDVEGYTF. This rearrangement joins TRBV29-1 to TRBJ1-2; possibly TRBD1 for D (5 bases). V was shortened by 4 bases and J by 8 bases, with 11 bases between the two germline ends. This CDR3 spans 11 amino acids. Germline CDR1 is SQVTM and CDR2 is ANQGSEA.

The chain uses TRBV30 and TRBJ1-4; a weak D match, TRBD1 (5 bases). The V gene lost 1 base and the J gene lost 5 bases, with 14 bases spanning the gap. CDR3 size: 15 residues. Germline V gene lookup returns CDR1 GTSNPN and CDR2 SVGIG (reference sequence). DNA for the CDR3: TGTGCCTGGAGTGGGGTAGGGACGGGGAATGAAAAACTGTTTTTT. Its translation: CAWSGVGTGNEKLFF.

V and J are TRBV10-2 and TRBJ1-3, with D uncertain. The V end was cut by 3 bases, the J end by 0 bases, with 9 bases between. Germline loops: CDR1 WSHSY, CDR2 SAAADI. This CDR3 region has 15 residues. CDR3 amino acids: CASSDGWASGNTIYF. CDR3 nucleotide sequence: TGCGCCAGCAGTGATGGGTGGGCCTCTGGAAACACCATATATTTT.

This clone was counted a single time. The rearrangement joins TRBV7-8 to TRBJ2-2, with 10 bases lining up with TRBD2. This CDR3 is 15 amino acids long. From germline, CDR1 is SGHVS and CDR2 FQNEAQ. The V gene end was trimmed by 6 bases and the J gene end by 2 bases; junction bases not matched to a gene: 3. Here the CDR3 reads CASRPLAGNTGELFF. CDR3 sequence (DNA): TGTGCCAGCAGGCCACTAGCGGGAAACACCGGGGAGCTGTTTTTT.

This sequence joins TRBV2 and TRBJ2-1, with TRBD1 matching over 11 bases. With V trimmed by 6 bases and J by 8 bases, 3 bases remained unmatched. This CDR3 region has 13 residues. Germline V gene lookup returns CDR1 SNHLY and CDR2 FYNNEI. Here the CDR3 reads CASSGQGAYEQFF. The CDR3, as DNA: TGTGCCAGCAGCGGACAGGGGGCGTATGAGCAGTTCTTC.

This chain uses TRBV11-2 with TRBJ2-1; 7 nucleotides align to TRBD2. The CDR3 sequence is 16 residues long. V dropped 2 bases and J dropped 6; count of bases not matched to a gene: 10. Germline CDR1 SGHAT, CDR2 FQNNGV. The CDR3 here is CASSLILAELANEQFF. CDR3 sequence (DNA): TGTGCCAGCAGCTTAATCCTAGCGGAGCTCGCCAATGAGCAGTTCTTC.

This clone has only one observation. V is TRBV28 and J is TRBJ2-6; D possibly matches TRBD1 or TRBD2 (5 bases each). Germline CDR1 is MDHEN and CDR2 is SYDVKM. This CDR3 has 14 residues. V was pared by 6 bases and J by 0 bases, with 6 bases between. CDR3 in amino acids: CASSGTSGANVLTF. The CDR3 DNA reads as TGTGCCAGCAGCGGGACCTCTGGGGCCAACGTCCTGACTTTC.

This chain joins TRBV27 and TRBJ1-1, with D uncertain. The CDR3 contains 13 residues. The V end was cut by 2 bases, the J end by 3 bases, with 7 bases between. The germline V gene encodes CDR1 MNHEY and CDR2 SMNVEV (reference sequence). CDR3: CASSLGRDTEAFF. CDR3 nucleotides: TGTGCCAGCAGTTTAGGCCGGGACACTGAAGCTTTCTTT.

The chain has TRBV30 and TRBJ2-1; TRBD2 aligns across 11 bases. Trimming at V came to 1 base and at J to 4 bases, leaving 6 bases not matched to a gene. The CDR3 is made up of 16 amino acids. The germline V gene has CDR1 GTSNPN and CDR2 SVGIG (reference sequence). CDR3 in amino acids: CAWSAYSGGAYNEQFF. The CDR3 bases are TGTGCCTGGAGTGCCTATAGCGGGGGGGCGTACAATGAGCAGTTCTTC.

The rearrangement uses TRBV6-1 and TRBJ2-4; 8 bases line up with TRBD2. The germline gives CDR1 MNHNS, CDR2 SASEGT. The CDR3 runs 13 residues. V trimming: 5 bases; J trimming: 13 bases; junction bases outside the gene matches: 10. CDR3 nucleotide sequence: TGTGCCAGCAGTAGCGGGGGACCCTTCGCCCAGTACTTC. It encodes CASSSGGPFAQYF.

This sequence joins TRBV9 and TRBJ2-1; D is perhaps TRBD1 (7 bases). Deletions cut 2 bases from V and 7 bases from J, with 16 bases between. Germline V gene lookup returns CDR1 SGDLS and CDR2 YYNGEE. The CDR3 spans 15 residues. CDR3 region: CASSVFPSGGNEQFF. Written as DNA, the CDR3 is TGTGCCAGCAGCGTTTTTCCTTCAGGGGGGAATGAGCAGTTCTTC.

The V and J genes are TRBV6-5 and TRBJ2-7; 8 bases map to TRBD1. Per the germline V gene, CDR1 is MNHEY and CDR2 is SVGAGI. The CDR3 has 15 residues. V lost 0 bases, J lost 2 bases, and 3 bases stayed unmatched. The DNA of the CDR3 is TGTGCCAGCAGTTACTCCGGGACAGGCCCCTACGAGCAGTACTTC. Translated, it gives CASSYSGTGPYEQYF.

The chain uses TRBV27 and TRBJ2-5; TRBD1 matches 9 bases. There are 12 residues in the CDR3. J was trimmed by 7 bases and V by 6 bases; bases with no gene match: 3. The germline V gene encodes CDR1 MNHEY and CDR2 SMNVEV (reference sequence). The CDR3 region has the DNA TGTGCCAGCAGGGGGACAGGGAGGACCCAGTACTTC. Its protein is CASRGTGRTQYF.

The chain joins TRBV7-2 to TRBJ2-7, with D unresolved. The CDR3 has 14 residues. Germline assignment: CDR1 SGHTA and CDR2 FQGNSA. The V end was cut by 3 bases, the J end by 1 base, with 10 bases between. In DNA, the CDR3 is TGTGCCAGCAGCTTGATCGGCAGTTCCTACGAGCAGTACTTC. Translating it yields CASSLIGSSYEQYF.

V is TRBV25-1 and J is TRBJ2-3; 7 bases fit TRBD2. The CDR3 runs to 16 residues. Germline values: CDR1 MGHDK, CDR2 SYGVNS. After removal of 1 base from V and 2 bases from J, the junction contained 6 bases not matched to a gene. This chain's CDR3 is CASSESGEGDTDTQYF. The CDR3 nucleotides are TGTGCCAGCAGTGAATCCGGGGAGGGCGACACAGATACGCAGTATTTT.

The chain recombines TRBV7-7 with TRBJ2-3; a weak D match, TRBD2 (5 bases). In germline, CDR1 is SSHAT, CDR2 FNYEAQ (reference sequence). The CDR3 has 14 amino acids. Between the trimmed V and J ends, which lost 5 bases and 3 bases, there was a span of 12 bases. CDR3 protein: CASSPTRGTDTQYF. The CDR3 nucleotides read TGTGCCAGCAGCCCCACTAGAGGAACAGATACGCAGTATTTT.

The V call is TRBV19, the J call TRBJ1-1; 7 bases are a match to TRBD1. The germline V gene has CDR1 LNHDA and CDR2 SQIVND (reference sequence). V lost 6 bases and J lost 3; bases outside the gene matches: 4. This CDR3 is built from 13 residues. The CDR3 DNA sequence: TGTGCCAGTAGACAGGGGATGTACACTGAAGCTTTCTTT. Translation gives CASRQGMYTEAFF.

This rearrangement joins TRBV25-1 to TRBJ2-7; 7 bases agree with TRBD1. V shed 3 bases and J 1 base; nucleotides not matched to a gene: 6. CDR3 length: 15 residues. The germline V gene has CDR1 MGHDK and CDR2 SYGVNS. The DNA of the CDR3 is TGTGCCAGCAGTGATGTAATGGGACAGTCCTACGAGCAGTACTTC. The encoded protein is CASSDVMGQSYEQYF.

The rearrangement links TRBV18 to TRBJ2-1, with TRBD2 identical over 11 bases. Trimming took 3 bases from V and 0 from J; bases not matched to a gene: 7. In germline, CDR1 is KGHSH, CDR2 LQKENI. The CDR3 consists of 18 residues. The CDR3 DNA is TGTGCCAGCTCACCGCCCGGGACTAGCGGCAGCTCCTACAATGAGCAGTTCTTC. Protein product: CASSPPGTSGSSYNEQFF.